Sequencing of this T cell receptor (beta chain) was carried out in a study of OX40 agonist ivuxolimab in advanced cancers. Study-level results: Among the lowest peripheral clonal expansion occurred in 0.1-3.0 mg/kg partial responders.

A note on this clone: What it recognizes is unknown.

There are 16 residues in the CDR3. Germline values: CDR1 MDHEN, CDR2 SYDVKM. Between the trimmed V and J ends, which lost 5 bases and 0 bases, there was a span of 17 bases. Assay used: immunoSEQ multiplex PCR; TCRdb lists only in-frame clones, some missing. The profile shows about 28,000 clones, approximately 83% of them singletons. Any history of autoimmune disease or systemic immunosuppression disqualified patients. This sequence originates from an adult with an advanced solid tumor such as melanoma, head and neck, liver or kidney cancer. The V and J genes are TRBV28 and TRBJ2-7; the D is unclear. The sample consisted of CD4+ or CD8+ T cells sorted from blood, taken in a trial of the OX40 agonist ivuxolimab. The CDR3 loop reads CASSHPALLSSYEQYF. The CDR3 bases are TGTGCCAGCAGTCACCCCGCCCTCCTGAGCTCCTACGAGCAGTACTTC.